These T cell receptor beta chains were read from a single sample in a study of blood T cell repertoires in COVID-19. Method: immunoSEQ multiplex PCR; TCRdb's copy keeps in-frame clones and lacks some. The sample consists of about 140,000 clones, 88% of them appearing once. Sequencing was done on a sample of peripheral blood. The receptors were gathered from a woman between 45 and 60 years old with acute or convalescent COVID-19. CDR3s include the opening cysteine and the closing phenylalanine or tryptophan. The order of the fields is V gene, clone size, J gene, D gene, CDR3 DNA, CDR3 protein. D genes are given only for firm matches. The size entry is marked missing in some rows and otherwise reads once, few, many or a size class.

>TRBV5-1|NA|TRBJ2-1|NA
TGCGCCAGCAGCACCCTGACAGGCGAAAATTTCTACAATGAGCAGTTCTTC
CASSTLTGENFYNEQFF
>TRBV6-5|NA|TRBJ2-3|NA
TGTGCCAGCAGCAACACAGATACGCAGTATTTT
CASSNTDTQYF
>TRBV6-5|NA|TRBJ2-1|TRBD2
TGTGCCAGCAGTTGGGCGCGGCGGGGGGCGGCGAATGAGCAGTTCTTC
CASSWARRGAANEQFF
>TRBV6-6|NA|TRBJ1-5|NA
TGTGCCAGCACGTACCTAGGAGGCAATCAGCCCCAGCATTTT
CASTYLGGNQPQHF
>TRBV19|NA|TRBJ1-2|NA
TGTGCCAGTAGTATACAGGGAGGAGGCTACACCTTC
CASSIQGGGYTF
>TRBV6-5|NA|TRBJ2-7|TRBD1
TGTGCCGCCCGGGACAGGGTCTACCACGAGCAGTACTTC
CAARDRVYHEQYF
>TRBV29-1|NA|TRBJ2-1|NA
TGCAGCGGAGTCCGTAGATCCTACAATGAGCAGTTCTTC
CSGVRRSYNEQFF
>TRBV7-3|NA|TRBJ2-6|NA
TGTGCCAGCAGCGCCGGACAAGGAGGGGCCAACGTCCTGACTTTC
CASSAGQGGANVLTF
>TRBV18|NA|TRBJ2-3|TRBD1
TGTGCCAGCTCAGGAAGACAGGGTGCAGATACGCAGTATTTT
CASSGRQGADTQYF
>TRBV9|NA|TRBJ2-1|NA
TGTGCCAGCAGCGAGGGGATAGGGCCTGAGCAGTTCTTC
CASSEGIGPEQFF
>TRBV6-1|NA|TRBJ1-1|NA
TGTGCCAGCAGTGAAGACCCGGGAAACACTGAAGCTTTCTTT
CASSEDPGNTEAFF
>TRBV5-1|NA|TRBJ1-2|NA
TGCGCCAGCAGCTTGACAGGAGAGATACGCGGCTACACCTTC
CASSLTGEIRGYTF
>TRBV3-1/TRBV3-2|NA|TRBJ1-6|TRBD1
TGTGCCAGCAGCCACCTGACAGGGCTAGATTCACCCCTCCACTTT
CASSHLTGLDSPLHF
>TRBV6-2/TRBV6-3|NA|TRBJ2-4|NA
TGTGCCAGCAGTTACTCGGGAGTCCTAGCCAAAAACATTCAGTACTTC
CASSYSGVLAKNIQYF
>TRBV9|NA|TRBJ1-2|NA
TGTGCCAGCAGCGTAGCTACGGGTCTGGATGGCTACACCTTC
CASSVATGLDGYTF
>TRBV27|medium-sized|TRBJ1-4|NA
TGTGCCAGCGCCCACAGACACCATAATGAAAAACTGTTTTTT
CASAHRHHNEKLFF
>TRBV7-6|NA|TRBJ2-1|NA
TGTGCCAGCAGCTTAGAAGCTGCCTACAATGAGCAGTTCTTC
CASSLEAAYNEQFF
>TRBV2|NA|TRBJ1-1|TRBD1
TGTGCCACCTCGGGACAGGGCACTGAAGCTTTCTTT
CATSGQGTEAFF
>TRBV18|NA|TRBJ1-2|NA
TGTGCCAGCTCACCAACTTCTTATAAACAGGGCAGGGGCTACACCTTC
CASSPTSYKQGRGYTF
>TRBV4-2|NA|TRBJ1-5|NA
TGTGCCAGCAGCCAAGATCCCCAGGGATATAGCAATCAGCCCCAGCATTTT
CASSQDPQGYSNQPQHF
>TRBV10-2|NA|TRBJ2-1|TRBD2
TGCGCCAGCAGTGACGTGACTAGCGCCGACTCCTACAATGAGCAGTTCTTC
CASSDVTSADSYNEQFF
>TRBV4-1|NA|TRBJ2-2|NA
TGCGCCAGCAGCCCTACAGGGACCGGGGAGCTGTTTTTT
CASSPTGTGELFF